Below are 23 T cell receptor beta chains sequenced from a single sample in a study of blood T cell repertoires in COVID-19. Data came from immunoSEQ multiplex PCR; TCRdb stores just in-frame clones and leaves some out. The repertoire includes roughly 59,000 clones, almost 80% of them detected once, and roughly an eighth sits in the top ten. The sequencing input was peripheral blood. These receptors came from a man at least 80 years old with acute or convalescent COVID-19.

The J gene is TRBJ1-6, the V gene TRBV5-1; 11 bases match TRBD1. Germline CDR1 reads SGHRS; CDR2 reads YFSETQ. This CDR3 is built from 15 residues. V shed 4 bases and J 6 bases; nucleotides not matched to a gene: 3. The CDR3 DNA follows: TGCGCCAGCAGCCCCGGGACAGGGGGTAATTCACCCCTCCACTTT. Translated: CASSPGTGGNSPLHF. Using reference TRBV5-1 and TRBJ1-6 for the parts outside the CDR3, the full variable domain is KAGVTQTPRYLIKTRGQQVTLSCSPISGHRSVSWYQQTPGQGLQFLFEYFSETQRNKGNFPGRFSGRQFSNSRSEMNVSTLELGDSALYLCASSPGTGGNSPLHFGNGTRLTVT.

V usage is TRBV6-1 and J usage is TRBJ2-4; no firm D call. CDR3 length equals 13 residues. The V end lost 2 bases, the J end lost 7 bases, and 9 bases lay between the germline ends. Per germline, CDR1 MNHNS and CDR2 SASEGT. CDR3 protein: CASSESARNIQYF. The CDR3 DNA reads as TGTGCCAGCAGTGAAAGCGCCCGGAACATTCAGTACTTC.

For the CDR3, the DNA is TGTGCCAGTAGTGGGAGACAGGGGGCGAACACCGGGGAGCTGTTTTTT. Its protein product is CASSGRQGANTGELFF. V usage is TRBV19 and J usage is TRBJ2-2, with 9 bases aligning to TRBD1. Germline values: CDR1 LNHDA, CDR2 SQIVND (reference sequence). V shed 5 bases, J shed 0 bases, and the junction held 4 bases outside the gene matches. The CDR3 extends over 16 amino acids. Combining the CDR3 with reference TRBV19 and TRBJ2-2 gives the whole variable domain DGGITQSPKYLFRKEGQNVTLSCEQNLNHDAMYWYRQDPGQGLRLIYYSQIVNDFQKGDIAEGYSVSREKKESFPLTVTSAQKNPTAFYLCASSGRQGANTGELFFGEGSRLTVL.

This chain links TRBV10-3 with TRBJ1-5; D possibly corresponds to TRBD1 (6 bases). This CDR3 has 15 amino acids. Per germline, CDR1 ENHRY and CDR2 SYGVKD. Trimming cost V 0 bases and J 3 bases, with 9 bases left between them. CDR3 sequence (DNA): TGTGCCATCAGTGAGTCCACAGGGCACAATCAGCCCCAGCATTTT. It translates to CAISESTGHNQPQHF.

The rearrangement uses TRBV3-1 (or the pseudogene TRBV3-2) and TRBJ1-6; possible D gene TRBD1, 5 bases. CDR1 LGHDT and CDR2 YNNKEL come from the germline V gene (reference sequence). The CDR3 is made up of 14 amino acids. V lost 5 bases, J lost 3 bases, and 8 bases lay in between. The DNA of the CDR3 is TGTGCCAGCAGCGGACAAGTCTATAATTCACCCCTCCACTTT. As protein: CASSGQVYNSPLHF.

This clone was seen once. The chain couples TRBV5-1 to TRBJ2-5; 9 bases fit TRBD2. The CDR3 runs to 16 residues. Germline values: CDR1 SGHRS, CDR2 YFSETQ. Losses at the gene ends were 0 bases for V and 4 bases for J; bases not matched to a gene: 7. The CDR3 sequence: CASSLGLREGGETQYF. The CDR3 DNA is TGCGCCAGCAGCTTGGGATTGCGGGAGGGCGGAGAGACCCAGTACTTC.

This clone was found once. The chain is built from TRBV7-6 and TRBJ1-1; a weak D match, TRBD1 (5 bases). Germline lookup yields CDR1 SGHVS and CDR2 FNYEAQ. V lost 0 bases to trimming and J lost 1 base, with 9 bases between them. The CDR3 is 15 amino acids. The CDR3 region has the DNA TGTGCCAGCAGCTTAGCGGAGGGACCGAACACTGAAGCTTTCTTT. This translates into CASSLAEGPNTEAFF.

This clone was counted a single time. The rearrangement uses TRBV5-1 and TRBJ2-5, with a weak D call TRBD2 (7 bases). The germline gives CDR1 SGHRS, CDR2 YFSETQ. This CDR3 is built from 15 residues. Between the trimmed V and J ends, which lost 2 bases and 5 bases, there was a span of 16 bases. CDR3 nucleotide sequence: TGCGCCAGCAGCTTTGGCGGGGGCCCGGGGGAGACCCAGTACTTC. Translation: CASSFGGGPGETQYF.

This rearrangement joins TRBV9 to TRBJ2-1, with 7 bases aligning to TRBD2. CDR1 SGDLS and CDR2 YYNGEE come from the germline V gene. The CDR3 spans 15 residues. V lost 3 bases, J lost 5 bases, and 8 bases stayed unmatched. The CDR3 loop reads CASSGRASGNNEQFF. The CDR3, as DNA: TGTGCCAGCAGCGGTCGGGCTAGCGGAAACAATGAGCAGTTCTTC.

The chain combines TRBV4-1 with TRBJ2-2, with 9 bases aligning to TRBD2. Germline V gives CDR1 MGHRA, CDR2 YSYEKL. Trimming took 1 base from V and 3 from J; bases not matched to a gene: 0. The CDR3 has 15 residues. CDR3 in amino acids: CASSQVAGDTGELFF. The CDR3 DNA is TGCGCCAGCAGCCAAGTAGCGGGAGACACCGGGGAGCTGTTTTTT.

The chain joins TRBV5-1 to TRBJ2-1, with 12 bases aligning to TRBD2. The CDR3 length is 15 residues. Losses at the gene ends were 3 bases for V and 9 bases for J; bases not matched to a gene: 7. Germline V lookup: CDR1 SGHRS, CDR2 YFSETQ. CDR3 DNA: TGCGCCAGCAGCTCCCTAGCGGGGGGGCAGGGTGAGCAGTTCTTC. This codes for CASSSLAGGQGEQFF.

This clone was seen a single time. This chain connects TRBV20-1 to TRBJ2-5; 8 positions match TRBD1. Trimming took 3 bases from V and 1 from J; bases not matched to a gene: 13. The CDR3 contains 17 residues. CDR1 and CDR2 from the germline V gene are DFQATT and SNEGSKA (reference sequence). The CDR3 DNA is TGCAGTGCTAGTTCCGGACAGGGCCCATGGCCCCAAGAGACCCAGTACTTC. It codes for CSASSGQGPWPQETQYF.

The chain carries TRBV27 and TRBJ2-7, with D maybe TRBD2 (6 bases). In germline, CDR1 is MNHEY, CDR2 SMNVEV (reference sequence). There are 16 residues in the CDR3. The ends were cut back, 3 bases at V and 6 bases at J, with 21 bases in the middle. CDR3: CASSFRRAGQTAEQYF. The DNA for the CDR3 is TGTGCCAGCAGTTTTAGACGAGCGGGCCAGACAGCCGAGCAGTACTTC.

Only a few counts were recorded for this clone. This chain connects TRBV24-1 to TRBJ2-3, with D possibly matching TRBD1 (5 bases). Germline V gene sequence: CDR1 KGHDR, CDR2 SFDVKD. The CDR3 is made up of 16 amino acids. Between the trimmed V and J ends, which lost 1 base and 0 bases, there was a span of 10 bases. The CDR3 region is CATSDLGHPSTDTQYF. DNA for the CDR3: TGTGCCACCAGTGATTTAGGACACCCTAGCACAGATACGCAGTATTTT.

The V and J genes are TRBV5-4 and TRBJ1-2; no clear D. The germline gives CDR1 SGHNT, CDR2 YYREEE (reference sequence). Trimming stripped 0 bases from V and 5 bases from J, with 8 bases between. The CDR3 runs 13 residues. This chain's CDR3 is CASSLEGGYGYTF. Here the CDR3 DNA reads TGTGCCAGCAGCTTGGAAGGAGGTTATGGCTACACCTTC.

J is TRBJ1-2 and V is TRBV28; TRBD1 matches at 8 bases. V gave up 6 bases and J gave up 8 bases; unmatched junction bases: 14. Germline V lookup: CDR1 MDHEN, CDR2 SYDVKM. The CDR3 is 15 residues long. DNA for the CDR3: TGTGCCAGCAGAACTTCGAGAGCAGGGGGCCCCGGCTACACCTTC. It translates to CASRTSRAGGPGYTF.

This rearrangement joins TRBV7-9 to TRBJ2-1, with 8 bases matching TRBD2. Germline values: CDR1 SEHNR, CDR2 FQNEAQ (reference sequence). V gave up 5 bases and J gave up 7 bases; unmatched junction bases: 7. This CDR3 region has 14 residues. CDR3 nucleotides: TGTGCCAGCAGCCCCGGGACTAGGGATAATGAGCAGTTCTTC. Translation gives CASSPGTRDNEQFF.

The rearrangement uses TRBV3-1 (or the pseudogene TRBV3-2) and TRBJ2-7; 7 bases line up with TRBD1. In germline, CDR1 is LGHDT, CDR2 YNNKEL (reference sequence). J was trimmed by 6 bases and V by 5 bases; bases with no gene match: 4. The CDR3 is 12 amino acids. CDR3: CASSSTGSEQYF. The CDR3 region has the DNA TGTGCCAGCAGCTCGACAGGGAGCGAGCAGTACTTC.

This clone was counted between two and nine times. Here the CDR3 reads CASSEKTSGSYNEQFF. CDR3 sequence (DNA): TGCGCCAGCAGTGAGAAGACTAGCGGCTCCTACAATGAGCAGTTCTTC. The J gene is TRBJ2-1, the V gene TRBV10-1; 9 nucleotides agree with TRBD2. The CDR3 sequence is 16 residues long. The germline V gene encodes CDR1 WNHNN and CDR2 SYGVQD (reference sequence). J lost 0 bases, V lost 2 bases, and 2 bases had no gene match.

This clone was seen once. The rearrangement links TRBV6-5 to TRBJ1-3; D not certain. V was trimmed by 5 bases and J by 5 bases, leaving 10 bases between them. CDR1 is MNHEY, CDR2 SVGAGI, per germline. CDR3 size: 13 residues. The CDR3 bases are TGTGCCAGCAGTCCGGGAGTACGAAACACCATATATTTT. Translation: CASSPGVRNTIYF.

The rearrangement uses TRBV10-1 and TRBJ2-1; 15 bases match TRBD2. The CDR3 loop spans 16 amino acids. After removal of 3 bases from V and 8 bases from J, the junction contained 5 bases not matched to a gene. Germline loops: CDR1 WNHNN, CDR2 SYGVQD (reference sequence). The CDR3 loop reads CASSDPGTSGRYEQFF. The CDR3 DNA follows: TGCGCCAGCAGTGATCCCGGGACTAGCGGGAGGTATGAGCAGTTCTTC.

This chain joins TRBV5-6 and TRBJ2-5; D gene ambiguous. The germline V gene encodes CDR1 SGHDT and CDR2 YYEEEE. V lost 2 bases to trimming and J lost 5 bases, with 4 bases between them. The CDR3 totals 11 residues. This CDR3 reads CASSFEETQYF. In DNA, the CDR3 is TGTGCCAGCAGCTTTGAGGAGACCCAGTACTTC.

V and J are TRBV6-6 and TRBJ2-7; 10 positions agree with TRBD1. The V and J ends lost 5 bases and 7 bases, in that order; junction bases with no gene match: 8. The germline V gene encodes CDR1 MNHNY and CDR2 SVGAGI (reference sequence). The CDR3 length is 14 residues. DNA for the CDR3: TGTGCCAGCAGTACTCCGGACAGGGGGGGAGAGCAGTACTTC. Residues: CASSTPDRGGEQYF.